These 29 T cell receptor beta chains were sequenced from one sample in a study of read filtering for tumor transcriptome and immune sequencing. Molecular barcoded adaptors covering alpha/delta and beta/gamma chains were used on roughly 370 ng RNA. TCRdb reanalysed the reads using MiXCR and keeps one entry per CDR3 protein. The sample consists of around 65,000 distinct CDR3 sequences, roughly 19% of them appearing once. The sequenced material came from a population of CD138-negative cells sorted from bone marrow. These receptors all stem from a donor older than 35 with multiple myeloma.

This clonotype was counted only a few times. This chain connects TRBV30 to TRBJ2-3; TRBD1 aligns across 7 bases. The CDR3 contains 15 residues. Trimming removed 2 bases from V and 0 bases from J; junction bases left unmatched: 5. Germline values: CDR1 GTSNPN, CDR2 SVGIG (reference sequence). The CDR3 sequence is CAWSFGTDSTDTQYF. The CDR3 nucleotides are TGTGCCTGGAGTTTCGGGACAGACAGCACAGATACGCAGTATTTT. Looking up the rest from reference TRBV30 and TRBJ2-3 gives the full variable domain: SQTIHQWPATLVQPVGSPLSLECTVEGTSNPNLYWYRQAAGRGLQLLFYSVGIGQISSEVPQNLSASRPQDRQFILSSKKLLLSDSGFYLCAWSFGTDSTDTQYFGPGTRLTVL.

About this clonotype itself: A much larger clone lies one base from this, so it may be a read error. The genes are TRBV20-1 and TRBJ2-1; TRBD2 might be the D (5 bases). There are 15 residues in the CDR3. In germline, CDR1 is DFQATT, CDR2 SNEGSKA (reference sequence). V was trimmed by 6 bases and J by 0 bases, leaving 15 bases between them. The CDR3 sequence is CSALVVARSYNEQFF. The CDR3 DNA reads TGCAGTGCCCTGGTGGTAGCGCGCTCCTACAATGAGCAGTTCTTC.

This clonotype showed up many times. The chain employs TRBV11-1 and TRBJ2-1; D may be TRBD2 (5 bases). The CDR3 covers 15 residues. Per germline, CDR1 SGHAT and CDR2 FQDESV (reference sequence). V lost 4 bases and J 6 bases, leaving 16 bases between the germline ends. CDR3: CASSSGDQPSNEQFF. Written as DNA, the CDR3 is TGTGCCAGCAGCTCCGGGGATCAACCGTCCAATGAGCAGTTCTTC.

The CDR3 DNA sequence: TGCGCCAGCAGCACCAACAACCGCTTAGCGGGGGGACACAATGAGCAGTTCTTC. It translates to CASSTNNRLAGGHNEQFF. The chain has TRBV5-1 and TRBJ2-1; 10 bases align to TRBD2. The CDR3 length is 18 residues. After removal of 4 bases from V and 5 bases from J, the junction contained 15 bases not matched to a gene. Germline-derived CDR1 and CDR2 are SGHRS and YFSETQ.

This clonotype was seen at least ten times. The genes are TRBV28 and TRBJ2-7, with 7 bases matching TRBD1. V lost 5 bases, J lost 6 bases, and 10 bases stayed unmatched. Germline V gives CDR1 MDHEN, CDR2 SYDVKM. This CDR3 region has 14 residues. The chain's CDR3 is CASSLSDRVGEQYF. In DNA form, the CDR3 reads TGTGCCAGCAGTCTCTCTGACAGGGTAGGCGAGCAGTACTTC.

This clonotype was detected many times. V is TRBV12-3 or TRBV12-4 and J is TRBJ2-3; D is perhaps TRBD2 (5 bases). The CDR3 totals 12 residues. Trimming shortened V by 3 bases and J by 8 bases, and 9 bases separated the two germline ends. The CDR3 is CASSLLAGTQYF. CDR3 nucleotide sequence: TGTGCCAGCAGTTTGCTAGCCGGTACGCAGTATTTT.

The sample holds many counts of this clonotype. The rearrangement links TRBV28 to TRBJ2-2; D is ambiguous. The CDR3 runs 12 residues. Germline V CDR1 and CDR2: MDHEN, SYDVKM. Deletions cut 3 bases from V and 7 bases from J, with 6 bases between. The CDR3 spells CASSFSLGELFF. CDR3 in DNA: TGTGCCAGCAGTTTTAGTCTCGGGGAGCTGTTTTTT.

In its sample, this clonotype was seen many times. The rearrangement joins TRBV7-9 to TRBJ2-3; 14 nucleotides align to TRBD2. Germline lookup yields CDR1 SEHNR and CDR2 FQNEAQ (reference sequence). This CDR3 is 16 amino acids long. The ends lost 3 bases at V and 5 bases at J; junction bases unmatched: 4. The CDR3 spells CASSFGTSGRLDTQYF. The CDR3 nucleotides are TGTGCCAGCAGCTTTGGGACTAGCGGGAGATTAGATACGCAGTATTTT.

This clonotype was observed many times. The genes are TRBV5-1 and TRBJ2-1, with D hard to call. The germline V and J ends were trimmed by 6 bases and 8 bases, with 12 bases remaining between them. The germline gives CDR1 SGHRS, CDR2 YFSETQ. The CDR3 covers 12 residues. The CDR3 nucleotides are TGCGCCAGCACCCCCGATCTGGATGAGCAGTTCTTC. This encodes CASTPDLDEQFF. The whole variable domain, filled in from reference TRBV5-1 and TRBJ2-1, reads KAGVTQTPRYLIKTRGQQVTLSCSPISGHRSVSWYQQTPGQGLQFLFEYFSETQRNKGNFPGRFSGRQFSNSRSEMNVSTLELGDSALYLCASTPDLDEQFFGPGTRLTVL.

This clonotype was observed many times. This chain links TRBV20-1 with TRBJ1-2; D remains ambiguous. Germline CDR1 is DFQATT and CDR2 is SNEGSKA (reference sequence). V shed 0 bases and J shed 6 bases, with 14 bases lying between them. The CDR3 runs to 14 residues. The CDR3, as DNA: TGCAGTGCTAGAGATCGTGTAGGGCCCAATGGCTACACCTTC. Translating gives CSARDRVGPNGYTF.

The table lists this clonotype with many counts. The chain carries TRBV20-1 and TRBJ2-7; D gene unclear. Germline loops: CDR1 DFQATT, CDR2 SNEGSKA (reference sequence). The V gene lost 1 base and the J gene lost 1 base, with 8 bases spanning the gap. This CDR3 contains 13 residues. CDR3 DNA: TGCAGTGCTAGAGGCTTCCGGTCCTACGAGCAGTACTTC. Its protein product is CSARGFRSYEQYF.

This clonotype was detected many times. The chain has TRBV5-6 and TRBJ2-3; the D call may be TRBD1 or TRBD2 (5 bases each). Trimming shortened V by 4 bases and J by 5 bases, and 14 bases separated the two germline ends. From germline, CDR1 is SGHDT and CDR2 YYEEEE. There are 14 residues in the CDR3. The CDR3 here is CASSTGSRGDTQYF. The CDR3 nucleotides are TGTGCCAGCAGCACGGGCTCGAGGGGAGATACGCAGTATTTT.

This clonotype has a handful of counts. A clone one base away is much larger, so this may be a read error. The V and J genes are TRBV20-1 and TRBJ2-2, with unresolved D. Deletions cut 1 base from V and 6 bases from J, with 9 bases between. This CDR3 is built from 13 residues. Per the germline V gene, CDR1 is DFQATT and CDR2 is SNEGSKA (reference sequence). The CDR3 spells CSARVIGSGELFF. DNA for the CDR3: TGCAGTGCTAGAGTCATCGGGTCCGGGGAGCTGTTTTTT.

This clonotype appeared many times. The chain recombines TRBV20-1 with TRBJ2-5; D is possibly TRBD1 (5 bases). The CDR3 sequence is 13 residues long. Trimming pared 0 bases from V and 5 bases from J, leaving 10 bases between. CDR1 DFQATT and CDR2 SNEGSKA come from the germline V gene (reference sequence). The CDR3 spells CSARDPRAETQYF. DNA of the CDR3: TGCAGTGCTAGAGATCCCAGGGCTGAGACCCAGTACTTC.

This clonotype was seen repeatedly, ten times or more. The rearrangement joins TRBV7-2 to TRBJ2-3; no definite D call. V shed 0 bases and J shed 6 bases, with 7 bases lying between them. Germline lookup yields CDR1 SGHTA and CDR2 FQGNSA. This CDR3 region has 13 residues. The CDR3 region is CASSLARWDTQYF. DNA for the CDR3: TGTGCCAGCAGCTTAGCGCGGTGGGATACGCAGTATTTT. Based on the CDR3 plus reference TRBV7-2 and TRBJ2-3, the full variable domain is GAGVSQSPSNKVTEKGKDVELRCDPISGHTALYWYRQSLGQGLEFLIYFQGNSAPDKSGLPSDRFSAERTGGSVSTLTIQRTQQEDSAVYLCASSLARWDTQYFGPGTRLTVL.

Points on this clonotype: One junction end does not reproduce the germline sequence, and a read error may be involved. The genes are TRBV12-3 or TRBV12-4 and TRBJ1-3, with D uncertain. This CDR3 has 15 amino acids. The CDR3 loop reads CASSPTAGPGNTIYF. The CDR3 nucleotides are TGTGCCAGCAGCCCCACGGCAGGTCCTGGAAATACCATATATTTT.

The chain uses TRBV4-1 and TRBJ2-1; D is ambiguous. CDR1 and CDR2 from the germline V gene are MGHRA and YSYEKL. The CDR3 contains 13 residues. V lost 0 bases and J 9 bases, leaving 9 bases between the germline ends. CDR3 amino acids: CASSQDRASEQFF. The DNA of the CDR3 is TGCGCCAGCAGCCAAGATAGGGCGAGTGAGCAGTTCTTC.

This clonotype was observed a few times. The rearrangement links TRBV30 to TRBJ1-1; 7 bases line up with TRBD1. Germline CDR1 GTSNPN, CDR2 SVGIG (reference sequence). V lost 3 bases and J lost 0; bases outside the gene matches: 4. This CDR3 spans 14 amino acids. The chain's CDR3 is CAWSPDRVNTEAFF. The CDR3 nucleotides read TGTGCCTGGAGCCCCGACAGGGTGAACACTGAAGCTTTCTTT. Drawing the rest from reference TRBV30 and TRBJ1-1, the complete variable domain is SQTIHQWPATLVQPVGSPLSLECTVEGTSNPNLYWYRQAAGRGLQLLFYSVGIGQISSEVPQNLSASRPQDRQFILSSKKLLLSDSGFYLCAWSPDRVNTEAFFGQGTRLTVV.

This clonotype has just a few counts. V is TRBV5-6 and J is TRBJ2-2; 10 nucleotides match TRBD2. The germline CDR1 and CDR2 sequences are SGHDT and YYEEEE. V was clipped by 10 bases and J by 7 bases; unmatched bases: 10. CDR3 length equals 14 residues. The CDR3 loop reads CAANERGGGGELFF. CDR3 bases: TGTGCCGCGAACGAGCGGGGGGGCGGCGGGGAGCTGTTTTTT.

Worth noting for this clonotype: This sequence may be a read error, since a much larger clone differs from it by one base. This chain connects TRBV10-3 to TRBJ2-3; D unclear. This CDR3 region has 13 residues. Germline CDR1 reads ENHRY; CDR2 reads SYGVKD. In DNA form, the CDR3 reads TGTGACATCAGTGGACCGGTGGAGGATACGCAGTATTTT. This gives the protein CDISGPVEDTQYF.

This clonotype was seen at least ten times. In DNA, the CDR3 is TGTGCCAGCAGCTTTGAGGGAGGGACCGGGGAGCTGTTTTTT. It yields the protein CASSFEGGTGELFF. This chain uses TRBV7-6 with TRBJ2-2, with 7 bases lining up with TRBD2. The V and J ends lost 3 bases and 5 bases, in that order; junction bases with no gene match: 3. Germline-derived CDR1 and CDR2 are SGHVS and FNYEAQ. The CDR3 has 14 amino acids.

This clonotype counts as medium-sized. The V gene is TRBV29-1, the J gene TRBJ1-1; 7 bases match TRBD1. Trimming took 5 bases from V and 0 from J; bases not matched to a gene: 3. Germline CDR1 SQVTM, CDR2 ANQGSEA. The CDR3 runs to 13 residues. The CDR3 sequence: CSVWDSLNTEAFF. The DNA of the CDR3 is TGCAGCGTTTGGGACAGTTTGAACACTGAAGCTTTCTTT.

This clonotype was counted ten times or more. V and J are TRBV28 and TRBJ1-2; TRBD1 agrees at 9 bases. Germline V gene sequence: CDR1 MDHEN, CDR2 SYDVKM. The CDR3 has 15 amino acids. With 5 bases clipped from V and 5 bases from J, the junction kept 9 bases outside the gene matches. CDR3 residues: CASSPGTGRVYGYTF. The CDR3 DNA sequence: TGTGCCAGCAGTCCCGGGACAGGGAGGGTTTATGGCTACACCTTC.

About this clonotype: At one end, the junction sequence differs from germline, possibly due to a read error. The V call is TRBV6-6, the J call TRBJ2-1, with TRBD1 matching over 8 bases. The germline gives CDR1 MNHNY, CDR2 SVGAGI (reference sequence). CDR3 length: 20 residues. Here the CDR3 DNA reads TGTGCCAGCAGTTACTCTTACAGGGGGGAATTCTTTAGCCCCTACAATGAGCAGTCCTTC. As protein: CASSYSYRGEFFSPYNEQSF.

There are many counts of this clonotype. The J gene is TRBJ2-3, the V gene TRBV10-3, with 14 bases aligning to TRBD2. The trim removed 2 bases at V and 0 bases at J, leaving 13 bases unmatched. This CDR3 is built from 21 residues. CDR1 is ENHRY, CDR2 SYGVKD, per germline. The CDR3 bases are TGTGCCATCAGTGAGCCCCCCGGGACTAGCGGGGGCCCCTCTAGCACAGATACGCAGTATTTT. This translates into CAISEPPGTSGGPSSTDTQYF.

This clonotype was counted many times. This chain joins TRBV7-9 and TRBJ2-1; 8 nucleotides agree with TRBD2. CDR1 is SEHNR, CDR2 FQNEAQ, per germline (reference sequence). The trim removed 5 bases at V and 6 bases at J, leaving 15 bases unmatched. The length of the CDR3 is 17 residues. This CDR3 is CASSPRRGSGTFNEQFF. The CDR3, as DNA: TGTGCCAGCAGCCCCCGGCGGGGTAGCGGGACTTTCAATGAGCAGTTCTTC.

In its sample, this clonotype was seen many times. J is TRBJ2-1 and V is TRBV29-1; D may match TRBD1 or TRBD2 (6 bases each). The CDR3 has 14 amino acids. Trimming pared 4 bases from V and 8 bases from J, leaving 18 bases between. Germline V gene sequence: CDR1 SQVTM, CDR2 ANQGSEA. The CDR3 coding sequence is TGCAGCGTTGTTGGGGGGCGCGGGTCTGATGAGCAGTTCTTC. It translates to CSVVGGRGSDEQFF.

This clonotype has at least ten counts. This sequence joins TRBV29-1 and TRBJ2-1; 8 bases are shared with TRBD1. CDR3 length: 14 amino acids. After removal of 3 bases from V and 4 bases from J, the junction contained 5 bases not matched to a gene. Per the germline V gene, CDR1 is SQVTM and CDR2 is ANQGSEA. The CDR3: CSVEEDREYNEQFF. Written as DNA, the CDR3 is TGCAGCGTTGAGGAGGACAGGGAGTACAATGAGCAGTTCTTC.

This chain uses TRBV28 with TRBJ2-1, with D possibly TRBD2 on 6 matching bases. This CDR3 has 12 residues. Germline loops: CDR1 MDHEN, CDR2 SYDVKM. The CDR3 coding sequence is TGTGTCACGTCCGGGGGATACGATGAGCAGTTCTTC. Translating gives CVTSGGYDEQFF.